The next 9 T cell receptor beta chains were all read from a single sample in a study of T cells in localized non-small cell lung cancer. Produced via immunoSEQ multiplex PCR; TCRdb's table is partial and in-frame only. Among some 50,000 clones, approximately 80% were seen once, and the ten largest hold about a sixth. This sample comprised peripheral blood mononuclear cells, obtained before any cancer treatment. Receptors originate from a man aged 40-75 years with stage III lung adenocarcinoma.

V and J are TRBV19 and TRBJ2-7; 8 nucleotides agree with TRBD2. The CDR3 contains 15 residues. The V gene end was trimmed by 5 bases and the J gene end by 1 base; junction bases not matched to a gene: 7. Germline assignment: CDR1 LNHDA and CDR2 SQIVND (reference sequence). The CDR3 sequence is CASSDVLAASYEQYF. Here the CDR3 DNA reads TGTGCCAGTAGTGACGTACTAGCGGCTTCCTACGAGCAGTACTTC. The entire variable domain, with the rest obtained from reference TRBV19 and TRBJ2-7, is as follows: DGGITQSPKYLFRKEGQNVTLSCEQNLNHDAMYWYRQDPGQGLRLIYYSQIVNDFQKGDIAEGYSVSREKKESFPLTVTSAQKNPTAFYLCASSDVLAASYEQYFGPGTRLTVT.

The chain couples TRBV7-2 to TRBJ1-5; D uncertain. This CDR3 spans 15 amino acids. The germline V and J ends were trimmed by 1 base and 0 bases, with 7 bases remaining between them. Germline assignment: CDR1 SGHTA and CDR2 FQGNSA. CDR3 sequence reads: CASSLVSDSNQPQHF. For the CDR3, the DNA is TGTGCCAGCAGCTTAGTGAGTGATAGCAATCAGCCCCAGCATTTT.

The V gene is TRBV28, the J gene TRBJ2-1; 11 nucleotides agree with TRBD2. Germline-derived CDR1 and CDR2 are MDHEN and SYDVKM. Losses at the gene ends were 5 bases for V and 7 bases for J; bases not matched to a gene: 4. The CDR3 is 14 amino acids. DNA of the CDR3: TGTGCCAGCAGTCCCCGGACTAGCGGGAATGAGCAGTTCTTC. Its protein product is CASSPRTSGNEQFF.

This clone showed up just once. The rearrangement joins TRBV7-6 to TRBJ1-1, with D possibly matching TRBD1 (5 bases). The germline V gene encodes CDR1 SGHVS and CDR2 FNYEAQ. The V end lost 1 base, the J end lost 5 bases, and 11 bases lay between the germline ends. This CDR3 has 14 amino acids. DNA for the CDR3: TGTGCCAGCAGCTTAGGGCCCCCAGGGACTGAAGCTTTCTTT. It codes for CASSLGPPGTEAFF.

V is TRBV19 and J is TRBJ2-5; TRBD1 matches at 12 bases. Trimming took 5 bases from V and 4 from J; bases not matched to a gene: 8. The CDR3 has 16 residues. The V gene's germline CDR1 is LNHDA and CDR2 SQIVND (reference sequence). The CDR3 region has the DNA TGTGCCAGTAGTGCTTCCGGGACAGGGGGCAGAGAGACCCAGTACTTC. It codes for CASSASGTGGRETQYF. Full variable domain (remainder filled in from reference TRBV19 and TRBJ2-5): DGGITQSPKYLFRKEGQNVTLSCEQNLNHDAMYWYRQDPGQGLRLIYYSQIVNDFQKGDIAEGYSVSREKKESFPLTVTSAQKNPTAFYLCASSASGTGGRETQYFGPGTRLLVL.

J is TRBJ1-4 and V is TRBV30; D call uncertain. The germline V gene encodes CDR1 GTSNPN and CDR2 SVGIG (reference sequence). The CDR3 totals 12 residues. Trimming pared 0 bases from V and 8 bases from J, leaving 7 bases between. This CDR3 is CAWSVEGEKLFF. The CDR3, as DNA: TGTGCCTGGAGTGTGGAGGGAGAAAAACTGTTTTTT.

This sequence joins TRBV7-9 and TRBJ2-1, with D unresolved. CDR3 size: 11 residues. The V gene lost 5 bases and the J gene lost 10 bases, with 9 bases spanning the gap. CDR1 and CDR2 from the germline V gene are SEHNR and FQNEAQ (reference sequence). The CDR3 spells CASSPEPEQFF. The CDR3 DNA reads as TGTGCCAGCAGCCCAGAGCCCGAGCAGTTCTTC.

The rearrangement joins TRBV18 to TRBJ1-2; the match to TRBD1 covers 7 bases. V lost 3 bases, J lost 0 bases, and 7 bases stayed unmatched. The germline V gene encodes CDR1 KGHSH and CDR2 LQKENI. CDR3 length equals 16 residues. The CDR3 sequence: CASSPILTGANYGYTF. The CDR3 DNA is TGTGCCAGCTCACCCATCCTAACAGGGGCTAACTATGGCTACACCTTC.

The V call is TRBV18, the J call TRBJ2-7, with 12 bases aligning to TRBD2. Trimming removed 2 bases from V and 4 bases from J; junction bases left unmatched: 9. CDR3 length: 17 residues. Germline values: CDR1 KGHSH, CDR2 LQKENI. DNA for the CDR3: TGTGCCAGCTCACCAGGGACTAGCGGGTTCCTCGCATACGAGCAGTACTTC. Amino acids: CASSPGTSGFLAYEQYF.